Listed below are T cell receptor beta chains from one sample, sequenced in a study of breast tumors, draining lymph nodes, adjacent tissues. From the multiplex PCR reads, TCRdb called clonotypes with MiXCR, one entry per CDR3 protein. Of more than 80,000 distinct CDR3 sequences listed, more than 30% are singletons. The specimen sequenced was axillary lymph node tissue. These receptors originate from a female donor with breast cancer. Some clones in this sample may be carry-over from other donors' samples. Each CDR3 is given with its conserved first and last residue. The D gene is left open where the match is weak. The size of a clone is reported for some rows only, either as once, few or many, or as a class for expanded clones.

>TRBJ1-5|many|TRBD1|TRBV6-2/TRBV6-3
TGTGCCAGCAGTCGCGAACAGGGGCTCCATCAGCCCCAGCATTTT
CASSREQGLHQPQHF
>TRBJ1-2|many|NA|TRBV6-5
TGTGCCAGCAGTTACAGCCCCGAGGACTATGGCTACACCTTC
CASSYSPEDYGYTF
>TRBJ2-3|many|NA|TRBV12-3/TRBV12-4
TGTGCCAGCAGTTCCCGGCCTCACGCTGGCACAGATACGCAGTATTTT
CASSSRPHAGTDTQYF
>TRBJ2-2|many|TRBD1|TRBV29-1
TGCAGCGTGGGACAGGGCATCACCGGGGAGCTGTTTTTT
CSVGQGITGELFF
>TRBJ1-6|NA|TRBD1|TRBV7-6
TGTGCCAGCAGCTTAGGCTTGCGGGACAGGGGACAGGGGAATTCACCCCTCCACTTT
CASSLGLRDRGQGNSPLHF
>TRBJ2-7|NA|NA|TRBV5-1
TGCGCCAGCAGCCGCGGGACGGAAGTCTCCTACGAGCAGTACTTC
CASSRGTEVSYEQYF
>TRBJ1-2|many|NA|TRBV7-9
TGTGCCAGCTTCAGTGGTGGCTACACCTTC
CASFSGGYTF
>TRBJ1-3|NA|NA|TRBV7-2
TGTGCCAGCAGCAGTGCTAGAGCCAACTCTGGAAACACCATATATTTT
CASSSARANSGNTIYF
>TRBJ2-1|many|NA|TRBV7-8
TGTGCCAGCAGCTTAGATCTTCGGAGCTCCTACAATGAGCAGTTCTTC
CASSLDLRSSYNEQFF
>TRBJ1-2|many|TRBD1|TRBV14
TGTGCCAGCAGCCCTAGACAGGGGACTGCCTATGGCTACACCTTC
CASSPRQGTAYGYTF
>TRBJ2-4|many|TRBD2|TRBV7-9
TGTGCCAGCAGCACGACTAGCGTAGCCAAAAACATTCAGTACTTC
CASSTTSVAKNIQYF
>TRBJ2-1|NA|NA|TRBV4-1
TGCGCCAGCAGCCAAGTAAACAGGGTAGTTGAGCAGTTCTTC
CASSQVNRVVEQFF
>TRBJ1-2|many|NA|TRBV19
TGTGCCAGTAGCCTGATCAGGGGCGTAGAAGACTATGGCTACACCTTC
CASSLIRGVEDYGYTF
>TRBJ2-1|NA|NA|TRBV20-1
TGCAGTGCTAGAACGGCTGGGGGTATCTTCTACAATGAGCAGTTCTTC
CSARTAGGIFYNEQFF
>TRBJ2-7|NA|TRBD2|TRBV7-3
TGTGCCAGCAGCCCCCCGGGCCCCGGACTAGCGGGCTACGAGCAGTACTTC
CASSPPGPGLAGYEQYF
>TRBJ2-3|many|NA|TRBV27
TGTGCCAGCAGTTTATCGCTAGCATGGACAGATACGCAGTATTTT
CASSLSLAWTDTQYF
>TRBJ2-7|many|TRBD2|TRBV20-1
TGCAGTGCTAGAGATCCCGGTCTAGCGGGAGGAATAGTTAGAGAGCAGTACTTC
CSARDPGLAGGIVREQYF
>TRBJ1-1|many|NA|TRBV24-1
TGTGCCACCAGATCAGCTCAAGGGAACACTGAAGCTTTCTTT
CATRSAQGNTEAFF
>TRBJ1-2|many|TRBD1|TRBV30
TGTGCCTGGAGTGCAACAGGGGGACCTTATGGCTACACCTTC
CAWSATGGPYGYTF
>TRBJ2-1|NA|TRBD2|TRBV6-4
TGTGCCAGCAGTCACTCGACTAGCGGAATAAATGAGCAGTTCTTC
CASSHSTSGINEQFF
>TRBJ2-3|many|NA|TRBV11-2
TGTGCCAGCAGCTATCCCGAATTGGGTCGCGGGCAGTATTTT
CASSYPELGRGQYF
>TRBJ2-1|NA|TRBD2|TRBV28
TGTGCCAGCAGTTTATATAGAGCGGGAGGGCCTCGGAATGAGCAGTTCTTC
CASSLYRAGGPRNEQFF
>TRBJ1-5|many|NA|TRBV12-5
TGTGCTAGTGGTCCTACAGGGTTCAATCAGCCCCAGCATTTT
CASGPTGFNQPQHF
>TRBJ2-7|many|NA|TRBV7-3
TGTGCCAGCAGCCCAAGTCCTAGCGCCGCCTACGAGCAGTACTTC
CASSPSPSAAYEQYF
>TRBJ2-1|NA|TRBD2|TRBV7-9
TGTGCCAGCAGCTTAGGATTGGGACTAGCAAGAAATGAGCAGTTCTTC
CASSLGLGLARNEQFF
>TRBJ2-7|many|NA|TRBV6-1
TGTGCCAGCAGTCGTTTTGGGGGGTCCTCGGACGAGCAGTACTTC
CASSRFGGSSDEQYF
>TRBJ1-6|NA|NA|TRBV24-1
TGTGCCACCAGTGATCTACGGGGAGGGGACAATTCACCCCTCCACTTT
CATSDLRGGDNSPLHF
>TRBJ1-1|few|TRBD1|TRBV7-2
TGTGCCAGCAGCTCCAACAGGGGGATCACTGAAGCTTTCTTT
CASSSNRGITEAFF
>TRBJ2-2|NA|NA|TRBV2
TGTGCCAGCAGCATACAGGGGAGGGCCGGGGAGCTGTTTTTT
CASSIQGRAGELFF
>TRBJ1-5|many|TRBD1|TRBV12-5
TGTGCTAGTGGACCGACAGGGTATCCCAATCAGCCCCAGCATTTT
CASGPTGYPNQPQHF
>TRBJ1-1|few|NA|TRBV5-8
TGTGCCAGCAGCTTACGGGGGGGCACGAAGAAAGCTTTCTTT
CASSLRGGTKKAFF
>TRBJ2-1|many|NA|TRBV7-3
TGTGCCAGCAGCCAGAACGCAGGTACTTACAATGAGCAGTTCTTC
CASSQNAGTYNEQFF
>TRBJ1-6|NA|NA|TRBV3-1
TGTGCCAGCAGCCAAGACTCACCCCTCCACTTT
CASSQDSPLHF
>TRBJ2-1|NA|TRBD2|TRBV5-6
TGTGCCAGCAGCTTGGCCGGTACCGGGGGGGAGAATGAGCAGTTCTTC
CASSLAGTGGENEQFF
>TRBJ2-1|many|TRBD2|TRBV29-1
TGCAGCGTTTACGGGGGGGCGTCCTACAATGAGCAGTTCTTC
CSVYGGASYNEQFF
>TRBJ2-4|many|TRBD2|TRBV2
TGTGCCAGCAGTGGGGTCGGGACTAGCGGGAGTGAGAGGAACATTCAGTACTTC
CASSGVGTSGSERNIQYF
>TRBJ2-5|NA|NA|TRBV20-1
TGCAGTGCTAGAGAGGTGATAGGGGCCAAGGAGACCCAGTACTTC
CSAREVIGAKETQYF
>TRBJ1-5|many|NA|TRBV20-1
TGCAGTGCTAGTCGGGGGGCTGATAGCAATCAGCCCCAGCATTTT
CSASRGADSNQPQHF
>TRBJ1-4|once|NA|TRBV19
TGTGCCAGTAGTATACGAGGAGGGGGAGCAACTAATGAAAAACTGTTTTTT
CASSIRGGGATNEKLFF
>TRBJ2-7|many|TRBD2|TRBV29-1
TGCAGCGTTGAGATAGCGGGAGGGCCTTCCTACGAGCAGTACTTC
CSVEIAGGPSYEQYF
>TRBJ2-2|many|TRBD2|TRBV11-2
TGTGCCAGCAGCCCCTGGACTAGCGGTCCGGGGGAGCTGTTTTTT
CASSPWTSGPGELFF
>TRBJ1-2|NA|NA|TRBV29-1
TGCAGCGTCCAACATGTGCAAATTCAAGGCTACACCTTC
CSVQHVQIQGYTF
>TRBJ2-6|many|NA|TRBV19
TGTGCCAGTAGGCAACATGACAGGAGCTCTGGGGCCAACGTCCTGACTTTC
CASRQHDRSSGANVLTF